This T cell receptor beta chain was sequenced during a study of T cell repertoires in ileal Crohn's disease. Background on the study: At surgery, about 34% of patients smoked, with median disease duration about eight years. Surgery for a complication: stricturing in approximately 60%, penetrating in approximately 40%. Study-wide results and limits: High-frequency clones were more common in sorted CD8 than CD4 cells.

This clone is a singleton in its sample. Its antigen is currently unknown. V was trimmed by 3 bases and J by 3 bases, leaving 16 bases between them. Per germline, CDR1 LGHNA and CDR2 YSLEER. CDR3 length: 16 amino acids. Libraries were prepared by immunoSEQ multiplex PCR; TCRdb keeps only in-frame clonotypes and omits some of them. Seen here are 15,000 to 20,000 clones, under 95% observed once, and the top ten hold about 3.7%. The sample consisted of ileal tissue. The TCR was taken from an adult with Crohn's disease. The V call is TRBV4-3, the J call TRBJ2-3, with D perhaps matching TRBD1 (6 bases). The CDR3: CASSHDLGGRTDTQYF. As DNA, the CDR3 is TGCGCCAGCAGCCATGATCTAGGGGGTAGGACAGATACGCAGTATTTT.